These 27 T cell receptor beta chains were sequenced from one sample in a study of cytomegalovirus exposure and HLA in healthy donors. Primers for the PCR totalled 60 Vbeta and 13 Jbeta. TCRdb's copy holds only in-frame clones and misses some; the assay was immunoSEQ multiplex PCR. The sample carries 55,000 to 65,000 clones, roughly 80% recorded once. Source material: PBMCs. The receptors stem from a woman aged 40 to 50 in good health and CMV-seropositive.

This clone appeared once. This chain joins TRBV4-1 and TRBJ2-1; D perhaps matches TRBD2 (6 bases). This CDR3 comprises 17 residues. V lost 2 bases and J 6 bases, leaving 20 bases between the germline ends. Germline V gene sequence: CDR1 MGHRA, CDR2 YSYEKL. The CDR3 DNA reads TGCGCCAGCAGCCAACTCGACATGGGACTTCCGCGCAATGAGCAGTTCTTC. Protein product: CASSQLDMGLPRNEQFF.

This clone came up a few times. The V call is TRBV5-1, the J call TRBJ2-7, with D possibly TRBD1 on 6 matching bases. Germline CDR1 SGHRS, CDR2 YFSETQ. This CDR3 contains 15 residues. The V end lost 3 bases, the J end lost 7 bases, and 20 bases lay between the germline ends. CDR3 in amino acids: CASSYTGMAREEQYF. The CDR3, as DNA: TGCGCCAGCAGCTATACAGGGATGGCGCGAGAAGAGCAGTACTTC.

V and J are TRBV6-6 and TRBJ1-2; the D is unclear. The germline V and J ends were trimmed by 4 bases and 2 bases, with 14 bases remaining between them. CDR3 size: 15 residues. Germline lookup yields CDR1 MNHNY and CDR2 SVGAGI (reference sequence). Written as DNA, the CDR3 is TGTGCCAGCAGTTTTGAGTCAGACTCCAACTATGGCTACACCTTC. It specifies CASSFESDSNYGYTF.

The J gene is TRBJ2-3, the V gene TRBV6-1; no clear D. Trimming removed 8 bases from V and 1 base from J, with 13 bases in between. The CDR3 covers 14 residues. The germline CDR1 and CDR2 sequences are MNHNS and SASEGT. CDR3 coding DNA: TGTGCCAGCCAACTGGGTGCGGGCACAGATACGCAGTATTTT. It yields the protein CASQLGAGTDTQYF.

The chain has TRBV7-2 and TRBJ1-5; D perhaps matches TRBD1 (6 bases). V was shortened by 3 bases and J by 4 bases, with 22 bases between the two germline ends. The CDR3 runs 18 residues. Germline V lookup: CDR1 SGHTA, CDR2 FQGNSA. The CDR3 protein is CASSFGPPQQGYNQPQHF. The CDR3, as DNA: TGTGCCAGCAGCTTCGGGCCCCCCCAACAGGGTTATAATCAGCCCCAGCATTTT.

This chain links TRBV30 with TRBJ1-1; D not certain. The ends were cut back, 0 bases at V and 1 base at J, with 9 bases in the middle. CDR3 size: 14 residues. Germline CDR1 reads GTSNPN; CDR2 reads SVGIG (reference sequence). The CDR3 DNA follows: TGTGCCTGGAGTGTACAGACTAAGAACACTGAAGCTTTCTTT. Its translation is CAWSVQTKNTEAFF.

The chain couples TRBV6-6 to TRBJ1-3; 7 bases match TRBD1. V dropped 6 bases and J dropped 7; count of bases not matched to a gene: 9. Germline V gene data show CDR1 as MNHNY and CDR2 as SVGAGI (reference sequence). This CDR3 is built from 14 residues. The CDR3 spells CASSVGTEGNTIYF. CDR3 DNA: TGTGCCAGCAGCGTCGGGACAGAAGGGAACACCATATATTTT.

V gene TRBV5-1 combines with J gene TRBJ2-7; 8 bases are shared with TRBD2. The CDR3 sequence is 14 residues long. The V gene's germline CDR1 is SGHRS and CDR2 YFSETQ. Germline trimming cut 9 bases from V and 7 bases from J; bases unmatched to any gene: 15. The CDR3, as DNA: TGCGCCAACACACACTTCGGGGGGGGGCAGGAGCAGTACTTC. It is translated as CANTHFGGGQEQYF. The full variable domain, its missing parts supplied by reference TRBV5-1 and TRBJ2-7, is KAGVTQTPRYLIKTRGQQVTLSCSPISGHRSVSWYQQTPGQGLQFLFEYFSETQRNKGNFPGRFSGRQFSNSRSEMNVSTLELGDSALYLCANTHFGGGQEQYFGPGTRLTVT.

V gene TRBV30 combines with J gene TRBJ2-2; D uncertain. The CDR3 runs 13 residues. CDR1 GTSNPN and CDR2 SVGIG come from the germline V gene (reference sequence). The V gene lost 1 base and the J gene lost 2 bases, with 5 bases spanning the gap. This CDR3 reads CAWSEANTGELFF. The CDR3 region has the DNA TGTGCCTGGAGTGAAGCCAACACCGGGGAGCTGTTTTTT.

The CDR3 spells CASSQDKGMNTEAFF. The CDR3, as DNA: TGCGCCAGCAGCCAAGATAAGGGGATGAACACTGAAGCTTTCTTT. The chain carries TRBV4-1 and TRBJ1-1, with a weak D call TRBD1 (5 bases). The CDR3 is 15 residues long. The ends were cut back, 0 bases at V and 0 bases at J, with 8 bases in the middle. Germline assignment: CDR1 MGHRA and CDR2 YSYEKL.

The rearrangement uses TRBV12-5 and TRBJ1-2, with TRBD1 identical over 10 bases. The germline V gene has CDR1 LGHNT and CDR2 FRNRAP. The trim removed 0 bases at V and 8 bases at J, leaving 21 bases unmatched. CDR3 length: 20 residues. The CDR3, as DNA: TGTGCTAGTGGTTTGGTAAACTGGCGGGACAGGGGCATGAGGTCGGAGGGCTACACCTTC. It yields the protein CASGLVNWRDRGMRSEGYTF.

This clone has just one count. The V gene is TRBV27, the J gene TRBJ2-7, with 10 bases fitting TRBD1. V dropped 8 bases and J dropped 6; count of bases not matched to a gene: 16. The germline V gene encodes CDR1 MNHEY and CDR2 SMNVEV (reference sequence). The CDR3 consists of 16 residues. The DNA of the CDR3 is TGTGCCAGCTCTGACAGGGGGCGATTTTCCCTTGGCGAGCAGTACTTC. It is translated as CASSDRGRFSLGEQYF.

This clone appeared a single time. V usage is TRBV29-1 and J usage is TRBJ2-5, with 12 bases matching TRBD1. The CDR3 is 14 residues long. V lost 7 bases to trimming and J lost 2 bases; unmatched junction nucleotides: 5. CDR1 is SQVTM, CDR2 ANQGSEA, per germline. The CDR3 sequence is CSGRDRGLQETQYF. The CDR3 bases are TGCAGCGGCCGGGACAGGGGGCTTCAAGAGACCCAGTACTTC.

The CDR3: CASSQTERGGTEAFF. The CDR3 DNA is TGTGCCAGCTCGCAGACTGAGAGGGGAGGAACTGAAGCTTTCTTT. The chain links TRBV18 to TRBJ1-1; D might be TRBD1 (5 bases). The germline gives CDR1 KGHSH, CDR2 LQKENI. Trimming took 6 bases from V and 5 from J, leaving 19 bases between them. This CDR3 region has 15 residues.

The chain couples TRBV7-6 to TRBJ2-1; D is possibly TRBD2 (6 bases). V was shortened by 4 bases and J by 5 bases, with 15 bases between the two germline ends. Germline V gene data show CDR1 as SGHVS and CDR2 as FNYEAQ. The length of the CDR3 is 15 residues. CDR3 region: CASSSPRDFNNEQFF. The CDR3 DNA sequence: TGTGCCAGCAGCTCACCTCGGGACTTTAACAATGAGCAGTTCTTC.

The chain couples TRBV6-5 to TRBJ1-4; possible D gene TRBD1, 6 bases. The CDR3 consists of 15 residues. V lost 6 bases to trimming and J lost 11 bases, with 22 bases between them. Germline values: CDR1 MNHEY, CDR2 SVGAGI. CDR3 sequence: CASRREGGRKEKLFF. In DNA, the CDR3 is TGTGCCAGCAGACGCGAGGGGGGGCGGAAAGAGAAACTGTTTTTT.

The chain has TRBV29-1 and TRBJ1-1; TRBD1 is a possible D gene (5 bases). The CDR3 sequence is 14 residues long. Trimming cost V 4 bases and J 1 base, with 13 bases left between them. CDR1 and CDR2 (germline): SQVTM, ANQGSEA. CDR3 in DNA: TGCAGCGTTGTAACCGTTAGGGGGAACACTGAAGCTTTCTTT. This gives the protein CSVVTVRGNTEAFF.

This chain connects TRBV7-9 to TRBJ1-2; 9 bases are a match to TRBD1. Germline loops: CDR1 SEHNR, CDR2 FQNEAQ (reference sequence). The J segment lost 4 bases and the V segment lost 5 bases, leaving 5 bases of the junction unmatched. The CDR3 is made up of 14 amino acids. The CDR3 coding sequence is TGTGCCAGCAGCGAAGGACAGGGGCTCTATGGCTACACCTTC. Residues: CASSEGQGLYGYTF. Combining the CDR3 with reference TRBV7-9 and TRBJ1-2 gives the whole variable domain DTGVSQNPRHKITKRGQNVTFRCDPISEHNRLYWYRQTLGQGPEFLTYFQNEAQLEKSRLLSDRFSAERPKGSFSTLEIQRTEQGDSAMYLCASSEGQGLYGYTFGSGTRLTVV.

This sequence joins TRBV7-2 and TRBJ1-1; D may be TRBD1 (5 bases). This CDR3 spans 13 amino acids. In germline, CDR1 is SGHTA, CDR2 FQGNSA. Between the trimmed V and J ends, which lost 5 bases and 10 bases, there was a span of 17 bases. This CDR3 reads CASSAQALGSAFF. The CDR3 coding sequence is TGTGCCAGCAGCGCACAGGCCCTAGGATCAGCTTTCTTT.

This sequence joins TRBV2 and TRBJ2-1; 14 nucleotides agree with TRBD2. This CDR3 spans 15 amino acids. The trim removed 9 bases at V and 0 bases at J, leaving 1 base unmatched. Looked up from germline, CDR1 is SNHLY and CDR2 is FYNNEI. This CDR3 is CARTSGGGSYNEQFF. The CDR3, as DNA: TGTGCCAGGACTAGCGGGGGGGGCTCCTACAATGAGCAGTTCTTC. Combining the CDR3 with reference TRBV2 and TRBJ2-1 gives the whole variable domain EPEVTQTPSHQVTQMGQEVILRCVPISNHLYFYWYRQILGQKVEFLVSFYNNEISEKSEIFDDQFSVERPDGSNFTLKIRSTKLEDSAMYFCARTSGGGSYNEQFFGPGTRLTVL.

This clone was detected only a few times. The rearrangement links TRBV6-5 to TRBJ2-5; no definite D call. Trimming removed 7 bases at V and 6 bases at J, with 18 bases between. The germline CDR1 and CDR2 sequences are MNHEY and SVGAGI. This CDR3 region has 14 residues. CDR3 sequence (DNA): TGTGCCAGCAAGGCAGGTTTGGAATCGAAGACCCAGTACTTC. Its translation: CASKAGLESKTQYF.

The table lists this clone with a few counts. This chain joins TRBV5-6 and TRBJ1-6; D unclear. The V gene's germline CDR1 is SGHDT and CDR2 YYEEEE. This CDR3 has 13 amino acids. V was cut by 2 bases and J by 8 bases, with 8 bases left in between. The CDR3 loop reads CASSFNKYSPLHF. The CDR3 DNA reads TGTGCCAGCAGCTTTAATAAATATTCACCCCTCCACTTT.

The chain combines TRBV6-5 with TRBJ1-2; D perhaps matches TRBD1 (6 bases). CDR3 size: 13 residues. Germline CDR1 is MNHEY and CDR2 is SVGAGI. V was pared by 6 bases and J by 2 bases, with 10 bases between. This chain's CDR3 is CASSRGGNYGYTF. The CDR3 nucleotides are TGTGCCAGCAGCCGGGGGGGCAACTATGGCTACACCTTC.

The chain links TRBV7-2 to TRBJ2-3; D perhaps matches TRBD2 (7 bases). This CDR3 contains 16 residues. V was pared by 5 bases and J by 2 bases, with 17 bases between. The germline CDR1 and CDR2 sequences are SGHTA and FQGNSA. The CDR3 spells CASSPGASGLTDTQYF. CDR3 bases: TGTGCCAGCAGCCCAGGGGCTAGCGGACTCACAGATACGCAGTATTTT.

The table lists this clone with a count of one. The V call is TRBV15, the J call TRBJ2-1; TRBD1 agrees at 10 bases. The CDR3 contains 16 residues. V lost 1 base and J lost 6; bases outside the gene matches: 6. Looked up from germline, CDR1 is LNHNV and CDR2 is YYDKDF (reference sequence). This CDR3 reads CATSRVRDRGSNEQFF. The CDR3 DNA reads as TGTGCCACCAGCAGAGTCCGGGACAGGGGCTCCAATGAGCAGTTCTTC.

The chain employs TRBV30 and TRBJ1-2; TRBD1 matches 9 bases. CDR1 and CDR2 (germline): GTSNPN, SVGIG (reference sequence). V lost 4 bases and J lost 8; bases outside the gene matches: 8. This CDR3 has 13 amino acids. For the CDR3, the DNA is TGTGCCTGGATCCCACAGGGGGCGGGGGGCTACACCTTC. Translation gives CAWIPQGAGGYTF.

This clone was observed a handful of times. This rearrangement joins TRBV30 to TRBJ1-2; TRBD1 might be the D (5 bases). CDR3 length: 13 amino acids. Germline lookup yields CDR1 GTSNPN and CDR2 SVGIG (reference sequence). V lost 1 base and J lost 7, with 13 bases in between. CDR3 DNA sequence: TGTGCCTGGAGTGGGGCCTTAAGGGGTGGCTACACCTTC. The encoded protein is CAWSGALRGGYTF.